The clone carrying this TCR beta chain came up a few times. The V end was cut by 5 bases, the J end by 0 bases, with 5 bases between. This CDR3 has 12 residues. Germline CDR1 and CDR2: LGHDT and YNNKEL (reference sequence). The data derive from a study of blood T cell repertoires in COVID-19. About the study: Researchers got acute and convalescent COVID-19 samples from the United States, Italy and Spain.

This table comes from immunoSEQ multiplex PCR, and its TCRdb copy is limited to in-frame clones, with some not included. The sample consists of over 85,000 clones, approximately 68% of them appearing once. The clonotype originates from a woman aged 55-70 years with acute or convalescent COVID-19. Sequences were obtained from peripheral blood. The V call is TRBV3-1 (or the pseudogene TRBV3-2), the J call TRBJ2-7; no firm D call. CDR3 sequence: CASSLSSYEQYF. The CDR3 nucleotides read TGTGCCAGCAGCTTGAGCTCCTACGAGCAGTACTTC.